The 31 T cell receptor beta chains reported below all come from one sample, sequenced in a study of spatial heterogeneity in lung cancer. TCRdb re-derived calls from the 5' RACE reads in MiXCR, one entry per CDR3 protein. The sample shows around 15,000 distinct CDR3 sequences, 3.6% of them seen only once. Time point specified: sample taken at primary tumor resection. The sequences come from normal lung tissue next to the tumor, collected at surgery. The receptors come from a male donor with early-stage non-small cell lung cancer.

This clonotype came up many times. Within a library made for alpha chains, this beta chain is off target, and its count is uninformative. V and J are TRBV5-1 and TRBJ2-3; D not resolved. CDR3 length: 15 amino acids. Germline loops: CDR1 SGHRS, CDR2 YFSETQ. Deletions cut 4 bases from V and 6 bases from J, with 18 bases between. Written as DNA, the CDR3 is TGCGCCAGCAGCCCGTTTATACCCAGTGGGGATACGCAGTATTTT. This sequence encodes CASSPFIPSGDTQYF.

This clonotype came up many times. Found in a library prepared for alpha chains, this beta chain is an off-target read, and its abundance has little meaning. This chain uses TRBV28 with TRBJ1-4; D is uncertain. Trimming left V 3 bases short and J 7 bases short, with 9 bases between. CDR1 and CDR2 (germline): MDHEN, SYDVKM. The CDR3 spans 13 residues. CDR3 loop: CASSFESSEKLFF. The DNA of the CDR3 is TGTGCCAGCAGTTTTGAAAGTAGTGAAAAACTGTTTTTT.

This clonotype was recorded at least ten times. Being off target in a library aimed at alpha chains, this beta chain has a size of little meaning. The chain has TRBV29-1 and TRBJ2-7, with 13 bases aligning to TRBD2. V lost 6 bases to trimming and J lost 6 bases; unmatched junction nucleotides: 5. CDR3 length equals 13 residues. The V gene's germline CDR1 is SQVTM and CDR2 ANQGSEA. Written as DNA, the CDR3 is TGCAGCGTGGAGGGACTAGCGGGAAGCGAGCAGTACTTC. Translated, it gives CSVEGLAGSEQYF.

By share, this clonotype counts as medium-sized. A library prepared for alpha chains yielded this beta chain as an off-target read; its size is of little meaning. The J gene is TRBJ2-5, the V gene TRBV6-5; a possible D gene is TRBD2 (7 bases). The germline CDR1 and CDR2 sequences are MNHEY and SVGAGI. The CDR3 is 16 amino acids. V lost 5 bases, J lost 4 bases, and 20 bases lay in between. The CDR3: CASSRPSTRGGETQYF. The CDR3 coding sequence is TGTGCCAGCAGTCGCCCCTCAACTAGGGGGGGAGAGACCCAGTACTTC.

This clonotype was seen at least ten times. This beta chain is off target for a library built for alpha chains, so its abundance means little. The V gene is TRBV4-1, the J gene TRBJ1-3, with 11 nucleotides matching TRBD1. CDR3 length: 18 residues. Looked up from germline, CDR1 is MGHRA and CDR2 is YSYEKL. The junction had 8 bases not matched to a gene; V was cut back by 0 bases and J by 4 bases. The CDR3 spells CASSQDIPGTGGGNTIYF. The CDR3 DNA follows: TGCGCCAGCAGCCAAGACATCCCCGGGACAGGGGGAGGAAACACCATATATTTT.

This clonotype was recorded only once. Since it is a stray read in a library aimed at alpha chains, this beta chain has a size that is not meaningful. The V gene is TRBV6-6, the J gene TRBJ2-5; perhaps TRBD2 as D (5 bases). In germline, CDR1 is MNHNY, CDR2 SVGAGI (reference sequence). Deletions cut 0 bases from V and 4 bases from J, with 9 bases between. The CDR3 totals 14 residues. The CDR3 DNA reads as TGTGCCAGCAGTTACTCGATTCGGGGAGAGACCCAGTACTTC. Protein product: CASSYSIRGETQYF.

This clonotype was observed at least ten times. This beta chain came through as a stray read in a library set up for alpha chains, and its size says little. The rearrangement joins TRBV20-1 to TRBJ2-4; D is ambiguous. The germline V gene has CDR1 DFQATT and CDR2 SNEGSKA (reference sequence). The V and J ends lost 5 bases and 9 bases respectively, with 17 bases between them. The length of the CDR3 is 13 residues. The DNA for the CDR3 is TGCAGTGCTGTCCATGGGCCCACGGGCATTCAGTACTTC. Translating it yields CSAVHGPTGIQYF.

This clonotype occurred many times. In a library made to pick up alpha chains, this beta chain is a stray read with a size that means little. The gene calls are TRBV30 and TRBJ2-7; TRBD2 matches at 12 bases. V was pared by 4 bases and J by 2 bases, with 6 bases of the junction left unmatched. Germline V gene sequence: CDR1 GTSNPN, CDR2 SVGIG (reference sequence). CDR3 length: 15 amino acids. For the CDR3, the DNA is TGTGCCTGGAAGACTAGCGGGAGTCAAGCCTACGAGCAGTACTTC. Amino acids: CAWKTSGSQAYEQYF.

The table lists this clonotype with many counts. This beta chain is an off-target read within a library intended for alpha chains, so its frequency means little. V and J are TRBV6-1 and TRBJ2-1, with TRBD2 identical over 9 bases. The V gene's germline CDR1 is MNHNS and CDR2 SASEGT. V shed 2 bases and J 4 bases; nucleotides not matched to a gene: 6. The CDR3 runs to 16 residues. CDR3 nucleotides: TGTGCCAGCAGTGAAAACCCCCTAGCGGGGTACAATGAGCAGTTCTTC. This gives the protein CASSENPLAGYNEQFF.

At least ten counts were recorded for this clonotype. This beta chain is an unintended read in a library built for alpha chains; its size means little. V gene TRBV6-5 combines with J gene TRBJ2-1; 9 nucleotides align to TRBD2. The V and J ends lost 4 bases and 6 bases, in that order; junction bases with no gene match: 7. This CDR3 spans 15 amino acids. Germline-derived CDR1 and CDR2 are MNHEY and SVGAGI. DNA for the CDR3: TGTGCCAGCAGTTCTAGCGGGGACGGGTTCAATGAGCAGTTCTTC. It specifies CASSSSGDGFNEQFF.

This clonotype was counted at least ten times. This beta chain was picked up by a library intended for alpha chains and is off target, so its count carries little meaning. The rearrangement uses TRBV7-2 and TRBJ2-7, with TRBD1 matching 11 bases. The length of the CDR3 is 15 residues. The V segment lost 6 bases and the J segment 2 bases; nucleotides outside the gene matches: 6. Per germline, CDR1 SGHTA and CDR2 FQGNSA. The chain's CDR3 is CASRFGQGATYEQYF. CDR3 DNA: TGTGCCAGCAGATTTGGACAGGGGGCGACCTACGAGCAGTACTTC.

This clonotype was recorded many times. This beta chain slipped into a library made for alpha chains as a stray read, so its size is not meaningful. V and J are TRBV3-1 and TRBJ2-5; D may be TRBD1 (6 bases). The germline CDR1 and CDR2 sequences are LGHDT and YNNKEL (reference sequence). The V end lost 2 bases, the J end lost 2 bases, and 21 bases lay between the germline ends. This CDR3 has 18 amino acids. The CDR3 spells CASSQRDFTGTPQETQYF. CDR3 bases: TGTGCCAGCAGCCAACGTGACTTTACAGGGACACCTCAAGAGACCCAGTACTTC.

The table lists this clonotype with many counts. Since it is a stray read in a library aimed at alpha chains, this beta chain has a size that is not meaningful. This chain links TRBV6-5 with TRBJ2-7, with 7 bases that match TRBD1. After removal of 2 bases from V and 3 bases from J, the junction contained 1 base not matched to a gene. The CDR3 spans 13 residues. In germline, CDR1 is MNHEY, CDR2 SVGAGI. The CDR3 sequence is CASSYRQGYEQYF. In nucleotides, the CDR3 is TGTGCCAGCAGTTACCGACAGGGCTACGAGCAGTACTTC.

In its sample, this clonotype was seen many times. This beta chain is off target for a library built for alpha chains, so its abundance means little. This chain links TRBV5-6 with TRBJ2-5; 9 positions match TRBD2. Trimming cost V 1 base and J 3 bases; bases outside gene matches: 13. The CDR3 is 18 residues long. CDR1 SGHDT and CDR2 YYEEEE come from the germline V gene. The CDR3 nucleotides are TGTGCCAGCAGCTTGACTTTCGGTAGCGGGAGAGGGGAAGAGACCCAGTACTTC. Its translation is CASSLTFGSGRGEETQYF.

This clonotype was counted many times. In a library made to pick up alpha chains, this beta chain is a stray read with a size that means little. This chain links TRBV18 with TRBJ2-5, with a tentative D call TRBD2 (5 bases). The CDR3 has 13 residues. CDR1 KGHSH and CDR2 LQKENI come from the germline V gene. The ends were cut back, 5 bases at V and 3 bases at J, with 10 bases in the middle. CDR3 DNA sequence: TGTGCCAGCTCAAGACCCGGGGAAGAGACCCAGTACTTC. This encodes CASSRPGEETQYF.

There are many counts of this clonotype. This beta chain slipped into a library made for alpha chains as a stray read, so its size is not meaningful. The chain links TRBV27 to TRBJ1-5; tentative D call: TRBD1 (5 bases). CDR3 length equals 14 residues. Germline values: CDR1 MNHEY, CDR2 SMNVEV (reference sequence). Deletions cut 4 bases from V and 7 bases from J, with 14 bases between. The chain's CDR3 is CASSSGLTRQPQHF. The CDR3 DNA is TGTGCCAGCAGTTCGGGACTAACGAGACAGCCCCAGCATTTT.

With regard to this clonotype: Relative to the germline gene, one junction end is altered; a read error may explain this. This beta chain came through as a stray read in a library set up for alpha chains, and its size says little. Here the CDR3 reads CANSVGGETEAFF. The CDR3 DNA follows: TGTGCCAACAGTGTCGGCGGTGAGACTGAAGCTTTCTTT. This sequence joins TRBV6-4 and TRBJ1-1; D is uncertain. CDR3 length: 13 amino acids. Germline-derived CDR1 and CDR2 are MRHNA and SNTAGT.

This clonotype was found many times. In a library made to pick up alpha chains, this beta chain is a stray read with a size that means little. The chain is built from TRBV28 and TRBJ2-7, with TRBD2 matching over 12 bases. V lost 3 bases to trimming and J lost 1 base; unmatched junction nucleotides: 7. Per germline, CDR1 MDHEN and CDR2 SYDVKM. The CDR3 extends over 17 amino acids. CDR3 loop: CASSFILAGGGSYEQYF. As DNA, the CDR3 is TGTGCCAGCAGTTTTATCCTAGCGGGAGGGGGGTCCTACGAGCAGTACTTC.

This clonotype appeared many times. This beta chain turned up in a library designed for alpha chains; as an off-target read, its abundance says little. The V gene is TRBV20-1, the J gene TRBJ1-6, with a weak D call TRBD1 (6 bases). Germline V gene lookup returns CDR1 DFQATT and CDR2 SNEGSKA (reference sequence). CDR3 size: 14 residues. V was trimmed by 6 bases and J by 5 bases, leaving 14 bases between them. CDR3 sequence: CSASADSNNSPLHF. DNA of the CDR3: TGCAGTGCCAGCGCGGACAGCAATAATTCACCCCTCCACTTT.

Many counts were recorded for this clonotype. The library was prepared for alpha chains; this beta chain is a stray read, so its frequency means little. The rearrangement joins TRBV6-5 to TRBJ2-3; D possibly corresponds to TRBD1 (6 bases). Trimming left V 6 bases short and J 4 bases short, with 23 bases between. In germline, CDR1 is MNHEY, CDR2 SVGAGI. CDR3 length equals 17 residues. CDR3 DNA sequence: TGTGCCAGCAGACAGGGTTCGGGTCTAGAAAGGTCAGATACGCAGTATTTT. It yields the protein CASRQGSGLERSDTQYF.

This clonotype was found many times. In a library made to pick up alpha chains, this beta chain is a stray read with a size that means little. This chain links TRBV5-1 with TRBJ1-3; 8 bases are shared with TRBD1. With 4 bases clipped from V and 0 bases from J, the junction kept 9 bases outside the gene matches. Germline loops: CDR1 SGHRS, CDR2 YFSETQ. The CDR3 has 17 residues. The CDR3 sequence: CASSPGQVLNSGNTIYF. In DNA form, the CDR3 reads TGCGCCAGCAGCCCGGGACAGGTCCTCAACTCTGGAAACACCATATATTTT.

About this clonotype: Little can be read into the size of this beta chain, an off-target read in a library designed for alpha chains. The chain's CDR3 is CASSEQTYEQYF. The CDR3 coding sequence is TGTGCCAGCAGTGAACAAACCTACGAGCAGTACTTC. V gene TRBV2 combines with J gene TRBJ2-7; D remains unclear. CDR3 size: 12 residues. Trimming took 2 bases from V and 2 from J, leaving 4 bases between them. Germline V gives CDR1 SNHLY, CDR2 FYNNEI.

This clonotype was found many times. This beta chain slipped into a library made for alpha chains as a stray read, so its size is not meaningful. This chain links TRBV9 with TRBJ2-5; maybe TRBD2 (6 bases). The CDR3 spans 17 residues. Germline V gene lookup returns CDR1 SGDLS and CDR2 YYNGEE. V lost 2 bases and J 4 bases, leaving 21 bases between the germline ends. The CDR3 spells CASSVGAVGGSRETQYF. In DNA, the CDR3 is TGTGCCAGCAGCGTGGGAGCTGTGGGGGGTAGTAGAGAGACCCAGTACTTC. Variable domain in full (rest from reference TRBV9 and TRBJ2-5): DSGVTQTPKHLITATGQRVTLRCSPRSGDLSVYWYQQSLDQGLQFLIQYYNGEERAKGNILERFSAQQFPDLHSELNLSSLELGDSALYFCASSVGAVGGSRETQYFGPGTRLLVL.

This clonotype was detected ten times or more. This beta chain is a stray read from a library made for alpha chains; its abundance is not meaningful. J is TRBJ2-3 and V is TRBV9; D remains ambiguous. Deletions cut 2 bases from V and 0 bases from J, with 4 bases between. Germline V gene lookup returns CDR1 SGDLS and CDR2 YYNGEE. This CDR3 region has 13 residues. CDR3 in amino acids: CASSVTSTDTQYF. CDR3 sequence (DNA): TGTGCCAGCAGCGTTACTAGCACAGATACGCAGTATTTT.

This clonotype was counted a single time. Being off target in a library aimed at alpha chains, this beta chain has a size of little meaning. J is TRBJ2-3 and V is TRBV6-5, with D perhaps given as TRBD1 or TRBD2 (5 bases each). Germline values: CDR1 MNHEY, CDR2 SVGAGI. The CDR3 consists of 12 residues. The V end was cut by 8 bases, the J end by 2 bases, with 8 bases between. CDR3 region: CASRDPTDTQYF. CDR3 DNA: TGTGCCAGCCGGGACCCCACAGATACGCAGTATTTT.

This clonotype was counted ten times or more. This beta chain is an unintended read in a library built for alpha chains; its size means little. The chain combines TRBV14 with TRBJ2-6; no clear D gene. The V end was cut by 4 bases, the J end by 4 bases, with 20 bases between. The CDR3 extends over 18 amino acids. Germline assignment: CDR1 SGHDN and CDR2 FVKESK. CDR3 loop: CASSRSSWRNDGANVLTF. For the CDR3, the DNA is TGTGCCAGCAGCCGATCCTCGTGGCGGAACGACGGGGCCAACGTCCTGACTTTC. The variable domain in full, completed from reference TRBV14 and TRBJ2-6, reads EAGVTQFPSHSVIEKGQTVTLRCDPISGHDNLYWYRRVMGKEIKFLLHFVKESKQDESGMPNNRFLAERTGGTYSTLKVQPAELEDSGVYFCASSRSSWRNDGANVLTFGAGSRLTVL.

This clonotype was picked up many times. Within a library made for alpha chains, this beta chain is off target, and its count is uninformative. The V and J genes are TRBV20-1 and TRBJ2-7, with TRBD2 matching 8 bases. The length of the CDR3 is 12 residues. Per the germline V gene, CDR1 is DFQATT and CDR2 is SNEGSKA (reference sequence). J lost 5 bases, V lost 6 bases, and 6 bases had no gene match. This chain's CDR3 is CSAGAGVDEQYF. The CDR3, as DNA: TGCAGTGCCGGAGCGGGGGTAGACGAGCAGTACTTC.

This clonotype was recorded many times. The library was prepared for alpha chains; this beta chain is a stray read, so its frequency means little. The chain uses TRBV9 and TRBJ2-3; 13 bases fit TRBD2. Germline V lookup: CDR1 SGDLS, CDR2 YYNGEE. The V gene end was trimmed by 4 bases and the J gene end by 4 bases; junction bases not matched to a gene: 6. CDR3 length equals 16 residues. CDR3 region: CASSTSGRASADTQYF. CDR3 in DNA: TGTGCCAGCAGCACTAGCGGGAGGGCCAGTGCAGATACGCAGTATTTT.

This clonotype has a count of ten or more. With the library built for alpha chains, this beta chain is off target and its frequency is not meaningful. The chain links TRBV10-3 to TRBJ1-1, with TRBD1 identical over 10 bases. The CDR3 is 16 amino acids. The germline CDR1 and CDR2 sequences are ENHRY and SYGVKD. V was clipped by 4 bases and J by 3 bases; unmatched bases: 8. Here the CDR3 reads CAISGDLGQGYTEAFF. The DNA of the CDR3 is TGTGCCATCAGTGGGGATCTGGGACAGGGGTACACTGAAGCTTTCTTT.

This clonotype was picked up many times. The library was prepared for alpha chains; this beta chain is a stray read, so its frequency means little. The chain joins TRBV12-3 or TRBV12-4 to TRBJ2-1; tentative D call: TRBD1 (6 bases). The CDR3 has 15 amino acids. The V end lost 5 bases, the J end lost 2 bases, and 13 bases lay between the germline ends. CDR3 DNA: TGTGCCAGCAGTGACCGGGACAAGGCCTACAATGAGCAGTTCTTC. Translated: CASSDRDKAYNEQFF.

This clonotype was seen repeatedly, ten times or more. With the library built for alpha chains, this beta chain is off target and its frequency is not meaningful. The V call is TRBV29-1, the J call TRBJ2-7, with 8 positions matching TRBD1. Germline V CDR1 and CDR2: SQVTM, ANQGSEA. The CDR3 totals 15 residues. The junction had 10 bases not matched to a gene; V was cut back by 6 bases and J by 0 bases. The chain's CDR3 is CSVIFQGASSYEQYF. The CDR3 coding sequence is TGCAGCGTGATTTTTCAGGGGGCCTCCTCCTACGAGCAGTACTTC.